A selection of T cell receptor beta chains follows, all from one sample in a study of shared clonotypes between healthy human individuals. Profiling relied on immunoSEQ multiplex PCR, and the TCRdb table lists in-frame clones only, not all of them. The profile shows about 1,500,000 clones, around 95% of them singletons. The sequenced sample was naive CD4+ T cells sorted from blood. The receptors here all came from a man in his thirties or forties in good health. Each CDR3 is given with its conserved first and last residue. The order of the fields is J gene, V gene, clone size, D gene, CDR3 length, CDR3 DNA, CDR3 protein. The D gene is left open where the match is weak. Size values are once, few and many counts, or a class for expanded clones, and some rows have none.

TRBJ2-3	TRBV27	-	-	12	TGTGCCAGCAGTTTATCTCGAGATACGCAGTATTTT	CASSLSRDTQYF
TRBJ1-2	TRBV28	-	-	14	TGTGCCAGCAGTTTAGGGGGCGGCTTTGAGGGCTACACCTTC	CASSLGGGFEGYTF
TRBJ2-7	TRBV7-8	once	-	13	TGTGCCAGCAGCTTCTCAGCAACCTACGAGCAGTACTTC	CASSFSATYEQYF
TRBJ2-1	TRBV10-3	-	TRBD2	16	TGTGCCATCAGTGGGCTCGGGAGCGGGAGGGACAATGAGCAGTTCTTC	CAISGLGSGRDNEQFF
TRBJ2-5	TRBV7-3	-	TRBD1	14	TGTGCCAGCAGCAGGGGGCGCGGCGCGGAGACCCAGTACTTC	CASSRGRGAETQYF
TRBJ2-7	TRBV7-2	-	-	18	TGTGCCAGCAGCTTAGCTCCCGGGAACAAGATCCGCATCTACGAGCAGTACTTC	CASSLAPGNKIRIYEQYF
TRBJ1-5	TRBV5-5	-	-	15	TGTGCCAGCAGCTCTCGCGGGCTTGGGGGGTGGGCCCAGCATTTT	CASSSRGLGGWAQHF
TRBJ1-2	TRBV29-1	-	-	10	TGCAGCGCCCACCTCAATGGCTACACCTTC	CSAHLNGYTF
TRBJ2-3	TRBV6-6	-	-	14	TGTGCCAGCAGTCCGCCCTCTAGCACAGATACGCAGTATTTT	CASSPPSSTDTQYF
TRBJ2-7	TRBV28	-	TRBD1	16	TGTGCCAGCAGTCAGAGCCACGCCGGGACAGCCTACGAGCAGTACTTC	CASSQSHAGTAYEQYF
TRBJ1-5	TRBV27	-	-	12	TGTGCCAGCAGTACCTTTGATCAGCCCCAGCATTTT	CASSTFDQPQHF
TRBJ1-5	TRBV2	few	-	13	TGTGCCAGCAGTGGGTATAGCAATCAGCCCCAGCATTTT	CASSGYSNQPQHF
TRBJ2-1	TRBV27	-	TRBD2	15	TGTGCCAGCAGCCGAGCGGGGGGGCCACAAAATGAGCAGTTCTTC	CASSRAGGPQNEQFF
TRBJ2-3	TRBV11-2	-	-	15	TGTGCCAGCAGCCATTTTTGGGAGTTAGGAGATACGCAGTATTTT	CASSHFWELGDTQYF
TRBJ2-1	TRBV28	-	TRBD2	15	TGTGCCAGCCCCCCAGGTAGCGGGTTTTACAATGAGCAGTTCTTC	CASPPGSGFYNEQFF
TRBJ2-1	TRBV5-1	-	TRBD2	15	TGCGCCAGCCACTTGGGACTAGCGGACCACAATGAGCAGTTCTTC	CASHLGLADHNEQFF
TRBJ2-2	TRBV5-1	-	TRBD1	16	TGCGCCAGCAGCCAGCAGACAGGGGGGAACACCGGGGAGCTGTTTTTT	CASSQQTGGNTGELFF
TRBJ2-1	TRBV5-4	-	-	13	TGTGCCAGCAGCTGGCAGGGTGGCAATGAGCAGTTCTTC	CASSWQGGNEQFF
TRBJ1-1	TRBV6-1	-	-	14	TGTGCCAGCAGTGAAGGGTTATGGCACACTGAAGCTTTCTTT	CASSEGLWHTEAFF
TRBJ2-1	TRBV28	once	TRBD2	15	TGTGCCAGCAGGTTAATTGGGACTAGCGTAAATGAGCAGTTCTTC	CASRLIGTSVNEQFF
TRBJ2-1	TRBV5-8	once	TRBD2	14	TGTGCCAGCAGCTTGGCTAGCGGGAGTGGCAAGCAGTTCTTC	CASSLASGSGKQFF
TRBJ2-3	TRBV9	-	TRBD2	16	TGTGCCAGCAGCGCTTATAGCGGGAGGTTTTCAGATACGCAGTATTTT	CASSAYSGRFSDTQYF
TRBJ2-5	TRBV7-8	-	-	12	TGTGCCAGCAGCCGCTCATTCGAGACCCAGTACTTC	CASSRSFETQYF
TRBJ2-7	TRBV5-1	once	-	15	TGCGCCAGCAGCTTTGATGAGGGTTCCTCCTACGAGCAGTACTTC	CASSFDEGSSYEQYF
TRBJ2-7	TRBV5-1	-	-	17	TGCGCCAGCAGCTCAGGCAGTCTAACCCATCCCTTCTACGAGCAGTACTTC	CASSSGSLTHPFYEQYF
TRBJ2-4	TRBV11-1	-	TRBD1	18	TGTGCCAGCAGCTCGACAGGGGGCTGGGGATCGGCCAAAAACATTCAGTACTTC	CASSSTGGWGSAKNIQYF
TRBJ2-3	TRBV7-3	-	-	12	TGTGCCAGCAGCGCTAGCACAGATACGCAGTATTTT	CASSASTDTQYF
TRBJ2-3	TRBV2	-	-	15	TGTGCCAGCAGTGGCCTAGGGGGGGGCACAGATACGCAGTATTTT	CASSGLGGGTDTQYF
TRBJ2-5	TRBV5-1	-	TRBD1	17	TGCGCCAGCAGGAACGGACAGGGCGGATCGTACCAAGAGACCCAGTACTTC	CASRNGQGGSYQETQYF
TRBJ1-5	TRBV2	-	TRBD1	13	TGTGCCAGCAGTCCACAGGGGGCTCAGCCCCAGCATTTT	CASSPQGAQPQHF
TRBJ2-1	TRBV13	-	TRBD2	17	TGTGCCAGCAGCTTAGAGGGCCTAGCGGGAGCTTTCGATGAGCAGTTCTTC	CASSLEGLAGAFDEQFF
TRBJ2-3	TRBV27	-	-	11	TGTGCCAGCAGTTTTGCCCATACGCAGTATTTT	CASSFAHTQYF
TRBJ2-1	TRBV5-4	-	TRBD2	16	TGTGCCAGCAGCCCGAGCGGGGCTAGCTCCTACAATGAGCAGTTCTTC	CASSPSGASSYNEQFF
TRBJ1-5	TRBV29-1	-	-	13	TGCAGCGTTGAGGGGCGGGCGGGGCAGCCCCAGCATTTT	CSVEGRAGQPQHF
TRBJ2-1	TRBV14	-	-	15	TGTGCCAGCAGCCAAGATCGGAGCATAAGGTATGAGCAGTTCTTC	CASSQDRSIRYEQFF
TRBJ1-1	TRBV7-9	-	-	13	TGTGCCAGCAGCCCGAAGGTCGGGACTGAAGCTTTCTTT	CASSPKVGTEAFF
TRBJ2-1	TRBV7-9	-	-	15	TGTGCCAGCAGCTCCATACAGGTCTCCTACAATGAGCAGTTCTTC	CASSSIQVSYNEQFF
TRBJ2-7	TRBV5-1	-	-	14	TGCGCCAGCAGCTTGGAGGCTTCTTGGGACGAGCAGTACTTC	CASSLEASWDEQYF
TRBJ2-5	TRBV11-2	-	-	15	TGTGCCAGCAGTTATGGTGGCGGCTCCGGTGGGACCCAGTACTTC	CASSYGGGSGGTQYF
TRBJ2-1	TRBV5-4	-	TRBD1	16	TGTGCCAGCAGCCGGAGGACAGGGGGCTCATACAATGAGCAGTTCTTC	CASSRRTGGSYNEQFF
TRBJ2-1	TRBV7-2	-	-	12	TGTGCCAGCAGCTTAATAACGACTGAGCAGTTCTTC	CASSLITTEQFF
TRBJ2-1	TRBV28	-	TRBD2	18	TGTGCCAGCAGTCAGGGACCTGTGCTAGCGGGAGTTCCCAATGAGCAGTTCTTC	CASSQGPVLAGVPNEQFF
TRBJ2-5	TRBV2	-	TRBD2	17	TGTGCCAGCAGTGCGAGTAGACTAGCGGGGTACCAAGAGACCCAGTACTTC	CASSASRLAGYQETQYF
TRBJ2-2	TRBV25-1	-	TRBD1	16	TGTGCCAGCAGACTTACCGGGACAGGGGTTATCGGGGAGCTGTTTTTT	CASRLTGTGVIGELFF
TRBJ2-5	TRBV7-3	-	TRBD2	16	TGTGCCAGCAGCCCTTCGGCGACTAGCGGACAAGAGACCCAGTACTTC	CASSPSATSGQETQYF
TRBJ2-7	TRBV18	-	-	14	TGTGCCAGCTCACCGCCGGGCCTCTCCTACGAGCAGTACTTC	CASSPPGLSYEQYF
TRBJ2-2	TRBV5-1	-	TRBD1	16	TGCGCCAGCAGCTTGGGGACAGGGGTCGGGACCGGGGAGCTGTTTTTT	CASSLGTGVGTGELFF
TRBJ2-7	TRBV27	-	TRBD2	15	TGTGCCAGCAGTTTATACCTAGCGGGAGTCTACGAGCAGTACTTC	CASSLYLAGVYEQYF
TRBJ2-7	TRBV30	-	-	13	TGTGCCTGGAGCCCGAATACGGTCGGGGAGCAGTACTTC	CAWSPNTVGEQYF
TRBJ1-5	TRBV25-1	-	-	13	TGTGCCAGCAGGGCGGATAGCAATCAGCCCCAGCATTTT	CASRADSNQPQHF
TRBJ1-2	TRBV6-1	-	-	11	TGTGCCAGCAGCGGGGAATGGGGCTACACCTTC	CASSGEWGYTF
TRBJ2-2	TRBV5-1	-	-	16	TGCGCCAGCAGCTTGCCTACTATAGCGTTGGCCGGGGAGCTGTTTTTT	CASSLPTIALAGELFF
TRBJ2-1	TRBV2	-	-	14	TGTGCCAGCAGTGGGGCAGGTTTTAGCAATGAGCAGTTCTTC	CASSGAGFSNEQFF
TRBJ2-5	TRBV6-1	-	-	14	TGTGCCAGCAACCCGGGACTCAGAGGAGAGACCCAGTACTTC	CASNPGLRGETQYF
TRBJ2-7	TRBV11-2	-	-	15	TGTGCCAGCAGCTTATCCCCTAAGCGAGGTTACGAGCAGTACTTC	CASSLSPKRGYEQYF
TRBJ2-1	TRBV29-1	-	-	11	TGCAGCGTTGCTGGGGGCAATGAGCAGTTCTTC	CSVAGGNEQFF
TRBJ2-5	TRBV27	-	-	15	TGTGCCAGCAGTTTATCGGGGGTCGGTAAAGAGACCCAGTACTTC	CASSLSGVGKETQYF
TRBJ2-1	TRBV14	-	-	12	TGTGCCAGCAGCCAAAATCACAATGAGCAGTTCTTC	CASSQNHNEQFF
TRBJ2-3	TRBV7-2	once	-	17	TGTGCCAGCAGCACCCAGGAATGGAGGGCCCCCACAGATACGCAGTATTTT	CASSTQEWRAPTDTQYF